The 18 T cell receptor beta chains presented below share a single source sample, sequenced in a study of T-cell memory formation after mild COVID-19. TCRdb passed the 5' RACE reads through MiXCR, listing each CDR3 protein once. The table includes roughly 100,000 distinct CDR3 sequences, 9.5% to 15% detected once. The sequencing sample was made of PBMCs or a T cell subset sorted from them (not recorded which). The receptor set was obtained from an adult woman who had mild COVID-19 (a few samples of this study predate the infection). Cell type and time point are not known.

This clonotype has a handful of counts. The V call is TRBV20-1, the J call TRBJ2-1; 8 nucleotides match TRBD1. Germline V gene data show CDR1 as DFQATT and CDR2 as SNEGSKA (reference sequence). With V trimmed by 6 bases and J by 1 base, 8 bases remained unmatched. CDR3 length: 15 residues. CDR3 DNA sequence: TGCAGTGCCAGGACAGGGTGGGGATCCTACAATGAGCAGTTCTTC. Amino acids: CSARTGWGSYNEQFF.

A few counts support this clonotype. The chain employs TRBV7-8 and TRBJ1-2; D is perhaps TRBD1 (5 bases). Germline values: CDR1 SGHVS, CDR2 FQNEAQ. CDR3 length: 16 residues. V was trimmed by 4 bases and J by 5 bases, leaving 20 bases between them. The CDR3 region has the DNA TGTGCCAGCAGCTATAGCCCCGGCAGGGAGGTTTATGGCTACACCTTC. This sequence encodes CASSYSPGREVYGYTF.

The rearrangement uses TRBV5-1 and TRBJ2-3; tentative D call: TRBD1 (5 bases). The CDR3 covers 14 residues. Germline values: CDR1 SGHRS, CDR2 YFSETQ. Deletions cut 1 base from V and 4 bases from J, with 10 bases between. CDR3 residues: CASSLTGIADTQYF. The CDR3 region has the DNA TGCGCCAGCAGCTTGACAGGTATCGCAGATACGCAGTATTTT. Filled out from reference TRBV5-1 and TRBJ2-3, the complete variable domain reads KAGVTQTPRYLIKTRGQQVTLSCSPISGHRSVSWYQQTPGQGLQFLFEYFSETQRNKGNFPGRFSGRQFSNSRSEMNVSTLELGDSALYLCASSLTGIADTQYFGPGTRLTVL.

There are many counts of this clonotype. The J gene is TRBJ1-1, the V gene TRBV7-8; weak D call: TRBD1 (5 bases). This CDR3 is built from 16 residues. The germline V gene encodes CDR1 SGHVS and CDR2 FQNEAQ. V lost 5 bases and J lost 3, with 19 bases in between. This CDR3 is CASSQRLGTGDTEAFF. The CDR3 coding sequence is TGTGCCAGCAGCCAAAGGCTAGGGACGGGGGACACTGAAGCTTTCTTT.

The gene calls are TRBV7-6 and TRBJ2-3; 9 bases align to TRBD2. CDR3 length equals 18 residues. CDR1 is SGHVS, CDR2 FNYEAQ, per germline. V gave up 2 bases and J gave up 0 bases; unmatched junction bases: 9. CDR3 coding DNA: TGTGCCAGCAGCTTACGTCCACCTAGCGGGACTAGCACAGATACGCAGTATTTT. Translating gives CASSLRPPSGTSTDTQYF.

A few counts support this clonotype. The DNA for the CDR3 is TGCGCCAGCAGCCAAGGAGCGGGGGCCTACGAGCAGTACTTC. Residues: CASSQGAGAYEQYF. V usage is TRBV4-1 and J usage is TRBJ2-7; 8 bases fit TRBD2. The V gene's germline CDR1 is MGHRA and CDR2 YSYEKL. Trimming at V came to 1 base and at J to 2 bases, leaving 1 base not matched to a gene. The CDR3 contains 14 residues.

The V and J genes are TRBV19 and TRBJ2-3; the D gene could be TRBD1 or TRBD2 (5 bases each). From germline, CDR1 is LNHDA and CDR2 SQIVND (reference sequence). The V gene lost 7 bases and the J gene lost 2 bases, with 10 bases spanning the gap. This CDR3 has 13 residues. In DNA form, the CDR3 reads TGTGCCAGTAATCCCGGGACCACAGATACGCAGTATTTT. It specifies CASNPGTTDTQYF. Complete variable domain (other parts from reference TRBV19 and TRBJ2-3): DGGITQSPKYLFRKEGQNVTLSCEQNLNHDAMYWYRQDPGQGLRLIYYSQIVNDFQKGDIAEGYSVSREKKESFPLTVTSAQKNPTAFYLCASNPGTTDTQYFGPGTRLTVL.

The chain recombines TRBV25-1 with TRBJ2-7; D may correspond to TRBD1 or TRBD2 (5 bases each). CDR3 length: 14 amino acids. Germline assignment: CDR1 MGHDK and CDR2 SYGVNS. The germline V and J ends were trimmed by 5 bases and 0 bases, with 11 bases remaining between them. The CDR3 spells CASSTVRGSYEQYF. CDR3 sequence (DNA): TGTGCCAGCAGTACAGTGAGGGGCTCCTACGAGCAGTACTTC.

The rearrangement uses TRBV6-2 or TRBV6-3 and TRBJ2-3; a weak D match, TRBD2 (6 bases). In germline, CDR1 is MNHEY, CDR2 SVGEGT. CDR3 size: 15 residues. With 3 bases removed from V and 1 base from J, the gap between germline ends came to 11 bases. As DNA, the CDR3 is TGTGCCAGCAGTTATGGTCTAGCGCGCACAGATACGCAGTATTTT. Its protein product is CASSYGLARTDTQYF.

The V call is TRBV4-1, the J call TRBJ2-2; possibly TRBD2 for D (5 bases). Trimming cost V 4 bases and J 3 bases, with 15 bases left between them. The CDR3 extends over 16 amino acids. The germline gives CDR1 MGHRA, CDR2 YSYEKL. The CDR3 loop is CASSLPDGVYTGELFF. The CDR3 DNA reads TGCGCCAGCAGCCTACCCGACGGGGTGTACACCGGGGAGCTGTTTTTT.

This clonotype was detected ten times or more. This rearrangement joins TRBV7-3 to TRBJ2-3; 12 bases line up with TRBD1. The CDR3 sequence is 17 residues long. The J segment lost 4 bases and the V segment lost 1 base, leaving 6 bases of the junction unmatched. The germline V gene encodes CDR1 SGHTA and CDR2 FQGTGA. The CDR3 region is CASSLIRGTGGADTQYF. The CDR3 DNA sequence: TGTGCCAGCAGCTTAATCCGCGGGACAGGGGGCGCAGATACGCAGTATTTT.

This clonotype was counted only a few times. The CDR3 DNA reads as TGTGCCAGCAGTTTCTCGGCTAGCGGTAGTAGGGCGGATACGCAGTATTTT. This translates into CASSFSASGSRADTQYF. The rearrangement links TRBV27 to TRBJ2-3, with 7 bases identical to TRBD2. Germline-derived CDR1 and CDR2 are MNHEY and SMNVEV (reference sequence). The CDR3 extends over 17 amino acids. Trimming at V came to 3 bases and at J to 6 bases, leaving 15 bases not matched to a gene.

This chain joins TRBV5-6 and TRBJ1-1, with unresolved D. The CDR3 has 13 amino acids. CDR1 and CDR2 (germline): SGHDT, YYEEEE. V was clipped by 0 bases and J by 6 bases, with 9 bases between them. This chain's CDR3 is CASSLAWYAEAFF. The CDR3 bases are TGTGCCAGCAGCTTGGCTTGGTACGCTGAAGCTTTCTTT.

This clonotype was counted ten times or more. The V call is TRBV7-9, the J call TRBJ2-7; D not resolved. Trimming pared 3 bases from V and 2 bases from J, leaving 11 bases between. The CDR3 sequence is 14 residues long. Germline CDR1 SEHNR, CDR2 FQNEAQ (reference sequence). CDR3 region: CASSLPTRPYEQYF. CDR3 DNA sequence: TGTGCCAGCAGCTTGCCGACAAGACCCTACGAGCAGTACTTC.

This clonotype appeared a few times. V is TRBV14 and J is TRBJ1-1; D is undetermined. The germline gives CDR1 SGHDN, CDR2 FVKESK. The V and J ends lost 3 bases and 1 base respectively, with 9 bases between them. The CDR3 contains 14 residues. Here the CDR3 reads CASSHQQRNTEAFF. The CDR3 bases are TGTGCCAGCAGCCACCAACAGAGGAACACTGAAGCTTTCTTT.

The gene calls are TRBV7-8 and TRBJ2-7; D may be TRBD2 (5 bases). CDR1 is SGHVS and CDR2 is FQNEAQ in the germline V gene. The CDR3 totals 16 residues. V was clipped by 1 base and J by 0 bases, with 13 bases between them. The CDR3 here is CASSLGAGYPSYEQYF. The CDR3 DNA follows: TGTGCCAGCAGCTTAGGGGCGGGTTACCCCTCCTACGAGCAGTACTTC.

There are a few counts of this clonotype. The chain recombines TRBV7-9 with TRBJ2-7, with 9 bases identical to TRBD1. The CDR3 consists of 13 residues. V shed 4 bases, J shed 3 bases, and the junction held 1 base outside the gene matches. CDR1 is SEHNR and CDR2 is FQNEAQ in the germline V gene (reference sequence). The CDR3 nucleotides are TGTGCCAGCAGCTGGACAGGGGACTACGAGCAGTACTTC. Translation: CASSWTGDYEQYF.

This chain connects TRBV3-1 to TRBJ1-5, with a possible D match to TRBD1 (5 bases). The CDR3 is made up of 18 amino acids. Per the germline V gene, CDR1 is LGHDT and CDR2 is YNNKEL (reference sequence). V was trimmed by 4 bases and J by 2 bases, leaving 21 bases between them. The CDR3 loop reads CASSPYLPGRVGNQPQHF. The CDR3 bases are TGTGCCAGCAGCCCATACCTGCCTGGCAGGGTCGGCAATCAGCCCCAGCATTTT.